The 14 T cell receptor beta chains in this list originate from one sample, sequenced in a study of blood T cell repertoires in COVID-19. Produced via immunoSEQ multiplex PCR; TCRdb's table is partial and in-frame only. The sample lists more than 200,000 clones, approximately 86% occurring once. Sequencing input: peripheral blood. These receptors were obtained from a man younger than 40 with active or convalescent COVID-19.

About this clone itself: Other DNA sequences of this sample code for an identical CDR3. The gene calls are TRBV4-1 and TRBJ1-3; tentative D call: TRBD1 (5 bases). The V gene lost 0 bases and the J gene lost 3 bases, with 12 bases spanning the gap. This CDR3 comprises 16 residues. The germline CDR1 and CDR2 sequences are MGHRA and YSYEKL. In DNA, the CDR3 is TGCGCCAGCAGCCAAGATTCGGGGGTAGGTGGAAACACCATATATTTT. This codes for CASSQDSGVGGNTIYF.

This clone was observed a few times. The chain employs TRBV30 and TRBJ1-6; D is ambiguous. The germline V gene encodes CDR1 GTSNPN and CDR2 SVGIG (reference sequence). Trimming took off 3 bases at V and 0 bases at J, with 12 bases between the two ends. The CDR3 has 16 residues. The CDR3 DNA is TGTGCCTGGAGCTCCCGAATGAGCTCCTATAATTCACCCCTCCACTTT. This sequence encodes CAWSSRMSSYNSPLHF.

The DNA for the CDR3 is TGCAGCGTTGAAGCGGGACAGGCTGGCTACACCTTC. Translation gives CSVEAGQAGYTF. The chain joins TRBV29-1 to TRBJ1-2, with 8 bases matching TRBD1. After removal of 1 base from V and 7 bases from J, the junction contained 2 bases not matched to a gene. CDR3 length: 12 residues. In germline, CDR1 is SQVTM, CDR2 ANQGSEA.

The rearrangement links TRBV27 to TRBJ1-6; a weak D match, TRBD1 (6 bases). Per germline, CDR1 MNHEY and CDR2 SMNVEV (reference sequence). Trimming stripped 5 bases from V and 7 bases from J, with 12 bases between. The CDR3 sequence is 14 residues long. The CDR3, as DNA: TGTGCCAGCAGTGAAGGACAGCTCAATTCACCCCTCCACTTT. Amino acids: CASSEGQLNSPLHF.

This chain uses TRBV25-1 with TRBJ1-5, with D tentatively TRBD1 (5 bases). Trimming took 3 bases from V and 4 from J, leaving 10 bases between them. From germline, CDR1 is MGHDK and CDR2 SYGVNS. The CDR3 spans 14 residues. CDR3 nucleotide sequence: TGTGCCAGCAGTGAGGCCAGGGCAAATCAGCCCCAGCATTTT. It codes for CASSEARANQPQHF.

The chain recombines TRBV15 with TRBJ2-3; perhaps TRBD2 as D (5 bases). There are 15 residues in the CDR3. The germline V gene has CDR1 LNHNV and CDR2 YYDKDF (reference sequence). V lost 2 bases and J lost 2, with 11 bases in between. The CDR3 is CATSRRAVNTDTQYF. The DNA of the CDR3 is TGTGCCACCAGCAGAAGAGCGGTAAACACAGATACGCAGTATTTT.

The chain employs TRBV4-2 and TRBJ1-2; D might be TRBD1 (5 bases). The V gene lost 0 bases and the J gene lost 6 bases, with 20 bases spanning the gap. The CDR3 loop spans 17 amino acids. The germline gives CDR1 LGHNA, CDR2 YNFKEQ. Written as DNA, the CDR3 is TGTGCCAGCAGCCAAGAAGGCAGTCAGGGCGAAGGAAATGGCTACACCTTC. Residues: CASSQEGSQGEGNGYTF.

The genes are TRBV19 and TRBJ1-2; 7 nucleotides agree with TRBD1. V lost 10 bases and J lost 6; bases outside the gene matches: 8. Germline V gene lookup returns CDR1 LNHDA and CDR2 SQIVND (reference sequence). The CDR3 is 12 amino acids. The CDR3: CATSDRADGYTF. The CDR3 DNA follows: TGTGCCACCTCAGACAGGGCGGATGGCTACACCTTC.

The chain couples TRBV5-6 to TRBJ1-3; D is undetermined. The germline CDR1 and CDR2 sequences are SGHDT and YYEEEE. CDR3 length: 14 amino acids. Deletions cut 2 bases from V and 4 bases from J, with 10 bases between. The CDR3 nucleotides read TGTGCCAGCAGCTTAACAGTACCCGGAAACACCATATATTTT. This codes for CASSLTVPGNTIYF.

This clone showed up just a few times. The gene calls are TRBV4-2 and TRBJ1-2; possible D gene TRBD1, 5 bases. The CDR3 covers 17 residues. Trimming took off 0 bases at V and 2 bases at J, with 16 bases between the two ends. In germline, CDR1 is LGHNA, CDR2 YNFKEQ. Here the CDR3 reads CASSQDPLGPGNYGYTF. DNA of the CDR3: TGTGCCAGCAGCCAAGATCCCCTCGGGCCAGGGAACTATGGCTACACCTTC.

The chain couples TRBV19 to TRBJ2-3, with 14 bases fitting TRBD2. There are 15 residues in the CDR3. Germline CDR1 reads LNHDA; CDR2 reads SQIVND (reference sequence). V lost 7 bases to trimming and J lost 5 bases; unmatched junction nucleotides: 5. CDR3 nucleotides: TGTGCCAGTAAGACTAGCGGGGGGGCTTTAGATACGCAGTATTTT. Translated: CASKTSGGALDTQYF.

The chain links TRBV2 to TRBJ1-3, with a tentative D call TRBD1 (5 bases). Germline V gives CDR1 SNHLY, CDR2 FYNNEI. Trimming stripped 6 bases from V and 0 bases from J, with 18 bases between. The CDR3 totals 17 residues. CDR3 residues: CASRAGPGSFSGNTIYF. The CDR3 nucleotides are TGTGCCAGCAGGGCGGGGCCGGGTTCATTCTCTGGAAACACCATATATTTT.

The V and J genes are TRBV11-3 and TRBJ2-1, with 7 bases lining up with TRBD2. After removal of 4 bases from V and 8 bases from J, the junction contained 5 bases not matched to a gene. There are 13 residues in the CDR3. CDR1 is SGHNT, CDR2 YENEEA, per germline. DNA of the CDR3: TGTGCCAGCAGCTGGGGGGGGAGCGATGAGCAGTTCTTC. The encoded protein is CASSWGGSDEQFF.

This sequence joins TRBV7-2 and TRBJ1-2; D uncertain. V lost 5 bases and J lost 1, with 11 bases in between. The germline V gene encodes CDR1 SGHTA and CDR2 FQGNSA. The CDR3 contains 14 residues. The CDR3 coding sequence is TGTGCCAGCAGCCCAACATACAGTAACTATGGCTACACCTTC. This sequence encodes CASSPTYSNYGYTF.